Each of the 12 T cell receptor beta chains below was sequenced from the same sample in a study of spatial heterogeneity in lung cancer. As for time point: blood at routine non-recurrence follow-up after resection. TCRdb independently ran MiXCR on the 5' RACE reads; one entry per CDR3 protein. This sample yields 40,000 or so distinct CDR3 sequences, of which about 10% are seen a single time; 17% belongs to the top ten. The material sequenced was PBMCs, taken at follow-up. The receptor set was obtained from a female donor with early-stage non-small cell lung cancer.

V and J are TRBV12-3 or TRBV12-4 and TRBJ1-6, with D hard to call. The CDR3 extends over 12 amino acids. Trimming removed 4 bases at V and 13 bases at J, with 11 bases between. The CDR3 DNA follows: TGTGCCAGCAGTTGGGGAGAGGGCCCCCTCCACTTT. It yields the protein CASSWGEGPLHF.

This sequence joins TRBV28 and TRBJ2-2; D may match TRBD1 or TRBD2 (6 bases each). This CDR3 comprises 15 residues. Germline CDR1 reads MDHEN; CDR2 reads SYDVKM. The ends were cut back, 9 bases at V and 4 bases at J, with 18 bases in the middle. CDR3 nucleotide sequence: TGTGCCAGTTCCGAAGGGGGGTCCCCCACCGGGGAGCTGTTTTTT. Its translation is CASSEGGSPTGELFF.

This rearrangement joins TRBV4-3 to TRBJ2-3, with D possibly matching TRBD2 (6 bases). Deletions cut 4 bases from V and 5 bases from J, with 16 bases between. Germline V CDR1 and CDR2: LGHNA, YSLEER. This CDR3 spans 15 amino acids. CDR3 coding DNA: TGCGCCAGCAGCCGGGACCGCGGGCGGGGAGATACGCAGTATTTT. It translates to CASSRDRGRGDTQYF.

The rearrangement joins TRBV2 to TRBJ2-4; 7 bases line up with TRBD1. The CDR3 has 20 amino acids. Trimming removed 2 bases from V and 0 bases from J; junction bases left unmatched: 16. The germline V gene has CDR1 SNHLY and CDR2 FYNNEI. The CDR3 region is CASSENPRDSDVIAKNIQYF. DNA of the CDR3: TGTGCCAGCAGTGAAAACCCCCGGGACAGCGATGTTATAGCCAAAAACATTCAGTACTTC. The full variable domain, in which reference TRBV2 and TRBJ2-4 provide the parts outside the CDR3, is EPEVTQTPSHQVTQMGQEVILRCVPISNHLYFYWYRQILGQKVEFLVSFYNNEISEKSEIFDDQFSVERPDGSNFTLKIRSTKLEDSAMYFCASSENPRDSDVIAKNIQYFGAGTRLSVL.

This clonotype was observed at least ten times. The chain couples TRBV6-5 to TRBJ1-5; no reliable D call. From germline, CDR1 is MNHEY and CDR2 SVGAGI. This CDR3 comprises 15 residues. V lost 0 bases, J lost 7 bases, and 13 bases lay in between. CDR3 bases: TGTGCCAGCAGTTACTCAAGAGGGCTCCAACAGCCCCAGCATTTT. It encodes CASSYSRGLQQPQHF.

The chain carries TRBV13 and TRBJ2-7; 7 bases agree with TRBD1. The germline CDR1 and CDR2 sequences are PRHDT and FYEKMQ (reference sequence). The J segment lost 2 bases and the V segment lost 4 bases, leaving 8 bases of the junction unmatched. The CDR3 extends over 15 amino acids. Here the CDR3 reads CASSSGGGRTYEQYF. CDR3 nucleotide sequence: TGTGCCAGCAGCTCAGGGGGTGGACGGACCTACGAGCAGTACTTC.

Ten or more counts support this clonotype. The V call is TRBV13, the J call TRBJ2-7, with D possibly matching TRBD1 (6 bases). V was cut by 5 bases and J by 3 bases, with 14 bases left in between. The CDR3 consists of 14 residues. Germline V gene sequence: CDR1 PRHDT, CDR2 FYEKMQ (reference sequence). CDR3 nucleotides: TGTGCCAGCAGCCTATTTCACAGGGACTACGAGCAGTACTTC. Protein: CASSLFHRDYEQYF.

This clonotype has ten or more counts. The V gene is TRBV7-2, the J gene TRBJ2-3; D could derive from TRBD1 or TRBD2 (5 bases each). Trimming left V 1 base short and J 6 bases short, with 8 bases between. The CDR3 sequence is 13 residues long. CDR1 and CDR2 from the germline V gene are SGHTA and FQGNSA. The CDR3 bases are TGTGCCAGCAGCTTAGGGTGGGGGGATACGCAGTATTTT. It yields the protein CASSLGWGDTQYF.

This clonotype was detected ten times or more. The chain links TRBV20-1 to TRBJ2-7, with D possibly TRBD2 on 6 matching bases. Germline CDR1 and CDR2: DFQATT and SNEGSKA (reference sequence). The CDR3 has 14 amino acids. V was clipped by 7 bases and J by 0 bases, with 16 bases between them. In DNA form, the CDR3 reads TGCAGTGGTAGCTCGGACGGGAGCTCCTACGAGCAGTACTTC. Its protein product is CSGSSDGSSYEQYF.

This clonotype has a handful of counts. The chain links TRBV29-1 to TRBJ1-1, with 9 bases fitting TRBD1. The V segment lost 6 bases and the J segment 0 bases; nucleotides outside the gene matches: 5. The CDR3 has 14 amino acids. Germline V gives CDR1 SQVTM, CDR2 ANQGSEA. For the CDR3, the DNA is TGCAGCGTGGGCGGACAGGGGCTGAACACTGAAGCTTTCTTT. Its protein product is CSVGGQGLNTEAFF.

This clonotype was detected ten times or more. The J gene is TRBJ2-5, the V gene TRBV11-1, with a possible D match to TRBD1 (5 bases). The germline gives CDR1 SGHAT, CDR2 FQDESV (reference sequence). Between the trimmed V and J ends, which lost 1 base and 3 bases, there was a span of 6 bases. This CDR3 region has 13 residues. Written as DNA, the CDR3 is TGTGCCAGCAGCTTAGAAGGGGAAGAGACCCAGTACTTC. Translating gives CASSLEGEETQYF.

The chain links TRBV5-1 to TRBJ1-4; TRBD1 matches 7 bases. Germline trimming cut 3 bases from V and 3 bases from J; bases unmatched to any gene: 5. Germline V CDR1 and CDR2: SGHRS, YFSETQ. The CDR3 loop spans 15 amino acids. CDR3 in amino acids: CASSSGDRANEKLFF. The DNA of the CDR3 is TGCGCCAGCAGCTCGGGAGACAGGGCTAATGAAAAACTGTTTTTT.